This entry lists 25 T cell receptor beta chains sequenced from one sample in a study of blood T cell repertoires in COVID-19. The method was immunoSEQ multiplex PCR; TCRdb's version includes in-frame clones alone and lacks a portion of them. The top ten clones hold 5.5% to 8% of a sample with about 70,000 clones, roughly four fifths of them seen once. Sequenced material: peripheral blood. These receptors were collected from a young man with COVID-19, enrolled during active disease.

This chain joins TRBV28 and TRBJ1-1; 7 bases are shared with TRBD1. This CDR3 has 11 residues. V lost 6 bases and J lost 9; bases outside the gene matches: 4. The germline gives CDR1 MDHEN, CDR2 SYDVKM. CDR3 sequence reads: CASSSTGKAFF. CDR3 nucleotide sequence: TGTGCCAGCAGCTCGACAGGGAAAGCTTTCTTT.

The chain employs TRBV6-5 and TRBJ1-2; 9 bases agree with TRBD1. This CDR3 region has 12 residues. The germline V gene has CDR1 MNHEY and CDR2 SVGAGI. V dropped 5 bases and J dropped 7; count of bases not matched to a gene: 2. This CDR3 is CASSPTGGGYTF. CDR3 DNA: TGTGCCAGCAGTCCGACAGGGGGTGGCTACACCTTC.

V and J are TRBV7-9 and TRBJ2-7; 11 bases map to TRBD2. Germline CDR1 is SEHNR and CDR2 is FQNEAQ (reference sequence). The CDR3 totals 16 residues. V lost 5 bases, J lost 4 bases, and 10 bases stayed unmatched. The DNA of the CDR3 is TGTGCCAGCAGCCGAGATGGTACTAGCGGGAGTTACGAGCAGTACTTC. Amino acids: CASSRDGTSGSYEQYF. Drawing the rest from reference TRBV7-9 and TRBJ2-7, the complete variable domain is DTGVSQNPRHKITKRGQNVTFRCDPISEHNRLYWYRQTLGQGPEFLTYFQNEAQLEKSRLLSDRFSAERPKGSFSTLEIQRTEQGDSAMYLCASSRDGTSGSYEQYFGPGTRLTVT.

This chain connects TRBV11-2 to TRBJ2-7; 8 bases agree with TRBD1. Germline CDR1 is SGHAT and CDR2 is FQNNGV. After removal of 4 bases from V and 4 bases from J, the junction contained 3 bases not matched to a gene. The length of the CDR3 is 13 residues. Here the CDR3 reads CASSSDREYEQYF. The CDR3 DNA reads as TGTGCCAGCAGCTCGGACAGGGAATACGAGCAGTACTTC.

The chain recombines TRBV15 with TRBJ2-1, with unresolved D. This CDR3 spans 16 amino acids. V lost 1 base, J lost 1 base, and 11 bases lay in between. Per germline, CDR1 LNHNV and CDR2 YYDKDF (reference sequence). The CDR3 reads CATSRGRSDSYNEQFF. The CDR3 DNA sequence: TGTGCCACCAGCAGAGGTAGAAGCGATTCCTACAATGAGCAGTTCTTC.

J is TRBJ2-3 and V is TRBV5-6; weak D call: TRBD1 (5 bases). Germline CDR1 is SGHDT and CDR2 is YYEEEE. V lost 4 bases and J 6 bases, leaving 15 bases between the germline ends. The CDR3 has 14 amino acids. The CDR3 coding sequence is TGTGCCAGCAGCGCACCTATGACAGCCGATACGCAGTATTTT. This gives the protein CASSAPMTADTQYF.

The CDR3 sequence: CASSHSGIGNDEQFF. CDR3 bases: TGTGCCAGCAGCCATAGCGGGATTGGCAACGACGAGCAGTTCTTC. The chain uses TRBV6-5 and TRBJ2-1; 8 bases are a match to TRBD2. Germline V CDR1 and CDR2: MNHEY, SVGAGI. The CDR3 contains 15 residues. With V trimmed by 6 bases and J by 10 bases, 14 bases remained unmatched.

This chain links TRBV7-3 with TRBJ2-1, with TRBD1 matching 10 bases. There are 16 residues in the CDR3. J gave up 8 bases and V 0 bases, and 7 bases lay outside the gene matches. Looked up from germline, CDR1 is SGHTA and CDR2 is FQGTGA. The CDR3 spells CASSLTRTGGLDEQFF. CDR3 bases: TGTGCCAGCAGCTTAACTCGGACAGGGGGATTGGATGAGCAGTTCTTC.

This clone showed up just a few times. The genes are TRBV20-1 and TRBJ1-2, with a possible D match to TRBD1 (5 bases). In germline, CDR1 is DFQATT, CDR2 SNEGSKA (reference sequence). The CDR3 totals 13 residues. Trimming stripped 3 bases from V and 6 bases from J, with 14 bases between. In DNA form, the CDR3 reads TGCAGTGCTAGTGGTCAGGGAATTCATGGCTACACCTTC. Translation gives CSASGQGIHGYTF.

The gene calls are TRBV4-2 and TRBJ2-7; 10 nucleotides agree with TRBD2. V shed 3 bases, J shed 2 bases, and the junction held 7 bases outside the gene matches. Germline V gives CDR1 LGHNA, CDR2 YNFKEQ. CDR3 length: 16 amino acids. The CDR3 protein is CASSQEGLAFPYEQYF. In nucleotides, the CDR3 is TGTGCCAGCAGCCAGGAGGGACTAGCGTTCCCCTACGAGCAGTACTTC.

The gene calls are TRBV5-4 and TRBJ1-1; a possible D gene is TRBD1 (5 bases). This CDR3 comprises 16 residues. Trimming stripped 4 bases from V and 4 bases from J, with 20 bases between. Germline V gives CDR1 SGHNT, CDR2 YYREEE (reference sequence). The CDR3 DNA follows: TGTGCCAGCAGCCCCGACAGAGGAACTGTTTTCACTGAAGCTTTCTTT. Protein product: CASSPDRGTVFTEAFF.

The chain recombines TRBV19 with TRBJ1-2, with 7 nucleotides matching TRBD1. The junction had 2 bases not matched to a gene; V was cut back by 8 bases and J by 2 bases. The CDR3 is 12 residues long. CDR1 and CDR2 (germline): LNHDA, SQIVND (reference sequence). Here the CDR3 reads CASSGQNYGYTF. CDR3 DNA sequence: TGTGCCAGTTCGGGACAGAACTATGGCTACACCTTC.

CDR3 protein: CASSSTQNTEAFF. For the CDR3, the DNA is TGTGCCAGCAGTTCGACACAAAACACTGAAGCTTTCTTT. V gene TRBV6-5 combines with J gene TRBJ1-1; D unresolved. V lost 4 bases, J lost 2 bases, and 8 bases lay in between. The length of the CDR3 is 13 residues. CDR1 is MNHEY, CDR2 SVGAGI, per germline.

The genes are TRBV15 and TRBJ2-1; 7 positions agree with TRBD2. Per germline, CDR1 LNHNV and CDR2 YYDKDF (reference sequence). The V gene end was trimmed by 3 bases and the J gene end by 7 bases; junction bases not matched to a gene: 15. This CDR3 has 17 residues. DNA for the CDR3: TGTGCCACCAGCAGTCAGGTCACCTGGCGGGAGACTAATGAGCAGTTCTTC. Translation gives CATSSQVTWRETNEQFF.

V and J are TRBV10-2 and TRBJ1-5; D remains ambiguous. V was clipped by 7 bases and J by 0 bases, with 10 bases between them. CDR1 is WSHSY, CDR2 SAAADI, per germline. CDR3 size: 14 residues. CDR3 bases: TGCGCCAGCACCCGTTCTGTTAGCAATCAGCCCCAGCATTTT. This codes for CASTRSVSNQPQHF.

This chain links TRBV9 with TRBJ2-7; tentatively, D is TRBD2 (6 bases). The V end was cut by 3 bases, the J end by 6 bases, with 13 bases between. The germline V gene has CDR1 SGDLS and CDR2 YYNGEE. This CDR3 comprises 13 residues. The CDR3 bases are TGTGCCAGCAGCGCCGCGACTAGTGCCGAGCAGTACTTC. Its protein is CASSAATSAEQYF.

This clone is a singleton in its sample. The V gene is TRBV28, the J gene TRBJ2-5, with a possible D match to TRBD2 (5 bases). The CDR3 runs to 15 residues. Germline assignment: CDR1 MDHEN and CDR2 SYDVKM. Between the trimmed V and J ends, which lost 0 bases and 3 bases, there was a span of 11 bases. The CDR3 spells CASSLWGGREETQYF. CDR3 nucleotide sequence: TGTGCCAGCAGTTTATGGGGTGGGCGGGAAGAGACCCAGTACTTC.

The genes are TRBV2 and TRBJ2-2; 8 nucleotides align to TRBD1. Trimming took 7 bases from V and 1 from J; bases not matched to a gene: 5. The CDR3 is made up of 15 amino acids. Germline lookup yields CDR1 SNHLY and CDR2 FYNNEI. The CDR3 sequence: CASKTGTGNTGELFF. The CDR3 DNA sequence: TGTGCCAGCAAAACCGGGACAGGGAACACCGGGGAGCTGTTTTTT. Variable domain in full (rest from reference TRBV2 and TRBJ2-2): EPEVTQTPSHQVTQMGQEVILRCVPISNHLYFYWYRQILGQKVEFLVSFYNNEISEKSEIFDDQFSVERPDGSNFTLKIRSTKLEDSAMYFCASKTGTGNTGELFFGEGSRLTVL.

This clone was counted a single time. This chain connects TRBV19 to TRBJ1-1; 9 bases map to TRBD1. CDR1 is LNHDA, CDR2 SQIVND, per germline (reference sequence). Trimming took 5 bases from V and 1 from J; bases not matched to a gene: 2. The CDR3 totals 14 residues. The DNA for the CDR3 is TGTGCCAGTAGTCCACAGGGGGCGAACACTGAAGCTTTCTTT. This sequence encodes CASSPQGANTEAFF.

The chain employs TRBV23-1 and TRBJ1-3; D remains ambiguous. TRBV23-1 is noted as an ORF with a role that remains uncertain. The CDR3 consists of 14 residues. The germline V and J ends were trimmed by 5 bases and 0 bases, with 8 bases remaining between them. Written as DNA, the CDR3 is TGCGCCAGCAGTGGGCCTACCTCTGGAAACACCATATATTTT. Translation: CASSGPTSGNTIYF.

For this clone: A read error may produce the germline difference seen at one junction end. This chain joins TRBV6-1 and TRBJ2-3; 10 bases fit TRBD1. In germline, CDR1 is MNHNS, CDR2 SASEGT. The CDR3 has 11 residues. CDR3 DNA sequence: TGTGCCAGCAGTGATTTAGGACAGGGGGTTTTT. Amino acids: CASSDLGQGVF.

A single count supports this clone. The CDR3 reads CASIDSGETQYF. The CDR3 bases are TGTGCCAGCATCGATTCGGGGGAGACCCAGTACTTC. This sequence joins TRBV27 and TRBJ2-5; possible D gene TRBD2, 5 bases. Germline V gives CDR1 MNHEY, CDR2 SMNVEV (reference sequence). With 7 bases removed from V and 5 bases from J, the gap between germline ends came to 11 bases. The CDR3 runs 12 residues.

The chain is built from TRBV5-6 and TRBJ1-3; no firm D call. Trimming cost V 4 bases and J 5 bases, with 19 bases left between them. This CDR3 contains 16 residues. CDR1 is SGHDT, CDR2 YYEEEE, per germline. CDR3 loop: CASSLPRNNDRNTIYF. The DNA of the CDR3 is TGTGCCAGCAGCCTTCCTAGGAACAACGATAGAAACACCATATATTTT.

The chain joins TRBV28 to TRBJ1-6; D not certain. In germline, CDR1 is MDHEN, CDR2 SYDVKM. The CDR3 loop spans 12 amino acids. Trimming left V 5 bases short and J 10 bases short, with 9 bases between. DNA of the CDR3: TGTGCCAGCAGTGCCCTGGGCTCACCCCTCCACTTT. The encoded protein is CASSALGSPLHF.

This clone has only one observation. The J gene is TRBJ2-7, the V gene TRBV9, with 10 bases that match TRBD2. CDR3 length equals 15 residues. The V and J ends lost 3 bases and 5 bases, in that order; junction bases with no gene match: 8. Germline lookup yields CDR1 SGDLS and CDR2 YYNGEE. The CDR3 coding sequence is TGTGCCAGCAGCGCTCGAAGTCTAGCGGGAGACGAGCAGTACTTC. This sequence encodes CASSARSLAGDEQYF.